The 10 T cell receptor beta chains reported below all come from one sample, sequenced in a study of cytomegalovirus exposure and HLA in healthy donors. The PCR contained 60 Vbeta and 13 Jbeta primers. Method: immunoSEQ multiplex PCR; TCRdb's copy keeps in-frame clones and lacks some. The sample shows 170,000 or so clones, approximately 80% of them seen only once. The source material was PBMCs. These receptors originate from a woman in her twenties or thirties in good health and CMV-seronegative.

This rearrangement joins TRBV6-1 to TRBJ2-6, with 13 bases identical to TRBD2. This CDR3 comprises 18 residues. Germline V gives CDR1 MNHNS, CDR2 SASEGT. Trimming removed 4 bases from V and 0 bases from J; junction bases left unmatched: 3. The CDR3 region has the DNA TGTGCCAGCAGTGGGACTAGCGGGGGTAGCTCTGGGGCCAACGTCCTGACTTTC. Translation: CASSGTSGGSSGANVLTF.

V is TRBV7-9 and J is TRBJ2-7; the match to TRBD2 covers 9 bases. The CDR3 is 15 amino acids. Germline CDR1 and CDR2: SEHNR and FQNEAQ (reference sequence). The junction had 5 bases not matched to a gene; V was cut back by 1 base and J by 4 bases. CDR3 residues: CASSLGAGGWYEQYF. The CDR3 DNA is TGTGCCAGCAGCTTAGGAGCGGGAGGATGGTACGAGCAGTACTTC.

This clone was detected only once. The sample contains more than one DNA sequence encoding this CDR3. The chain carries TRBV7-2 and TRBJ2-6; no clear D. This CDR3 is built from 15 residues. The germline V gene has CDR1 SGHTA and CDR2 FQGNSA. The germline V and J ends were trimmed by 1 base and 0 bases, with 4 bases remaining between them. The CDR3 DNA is TGTGCCAGCAGCTTAGACAGCTCTGGGGCCAACGTCCTGACTTTC. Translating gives CASSLDSSGANVLTF.

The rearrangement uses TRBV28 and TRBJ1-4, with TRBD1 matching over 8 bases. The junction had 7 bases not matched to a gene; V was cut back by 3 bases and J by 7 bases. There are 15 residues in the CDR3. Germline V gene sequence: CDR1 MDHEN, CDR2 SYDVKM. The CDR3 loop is CASSFQQGGSEKLFF. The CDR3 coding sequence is TGTGCCAGCAGTTTTCAACAGGGGGGAAGTGAAAAACTGTTTTTT.

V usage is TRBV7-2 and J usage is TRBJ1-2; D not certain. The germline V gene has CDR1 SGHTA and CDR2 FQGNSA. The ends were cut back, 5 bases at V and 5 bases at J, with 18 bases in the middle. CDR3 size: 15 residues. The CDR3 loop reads CASSPRGPIGYGYTF. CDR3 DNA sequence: TGTGCCAGCAGCCCCAGAGGCCCCATTGGGTATGGCTACACCTTC.

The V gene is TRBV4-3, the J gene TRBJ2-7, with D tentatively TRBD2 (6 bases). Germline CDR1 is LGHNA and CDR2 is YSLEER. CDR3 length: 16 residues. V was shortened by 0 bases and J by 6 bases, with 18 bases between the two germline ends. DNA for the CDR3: TGCGCCAGCAGCCAAGATCGGTGGGTGGTGGGGGGCGAGCAGTACTTC. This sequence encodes CASSQDRWVVGGEQYF.

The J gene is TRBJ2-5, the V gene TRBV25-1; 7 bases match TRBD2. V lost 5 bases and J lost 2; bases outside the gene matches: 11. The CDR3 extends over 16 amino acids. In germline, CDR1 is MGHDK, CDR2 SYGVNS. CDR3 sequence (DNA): TGTGCCAGCAGTCGTTCCGGGGGAGCGGGACAAGAGACCCAGTACTTC. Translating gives CASSRSGGAGQETQYF.

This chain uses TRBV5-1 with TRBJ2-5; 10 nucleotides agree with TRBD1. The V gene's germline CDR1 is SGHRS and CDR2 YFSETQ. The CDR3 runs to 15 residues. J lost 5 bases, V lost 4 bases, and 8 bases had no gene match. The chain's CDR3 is CASSDGDRGWETQYF. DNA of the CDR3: TGCGCCAGCAGCGACGGGGACAGGGGTTGGGAGACCCAGTACTTC.

The CDR3 bases are TGTGCCAGCAGCACAACGGACCGACTCCAGGGGCATAGCTCCTATAATTCACCCCTCCACTTT. Protein product: CASSTTDRLQGHSSYNSPLHF. The chain combines TRBV13 with TRBJ1-6; a weak D match, TRBD1 (6 bases). CDR1 and CDR2 from the germline V gene are PRHDT and FYEKMQ (reference sequence). The CDR3 runs to 21 residues. Trimming removed 5 bases from V and 0 bases from J, with 26 bases in between.

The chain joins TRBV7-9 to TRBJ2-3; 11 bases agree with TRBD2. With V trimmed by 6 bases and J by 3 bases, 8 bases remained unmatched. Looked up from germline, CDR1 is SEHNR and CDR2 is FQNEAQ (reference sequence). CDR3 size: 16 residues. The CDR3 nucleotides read TGTGCCAGCAGATCCCTCCTAGCGGGGGGTACAGATACGCAGTATTTT. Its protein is CASRSLLAGGTDTQYF.